This T cell receptor (beta chain) was identified in a study of T cells in Graves' hyperthyroidism and ophthalmopathy (dated by TCRdb to the late 2010s). About the investigation overall: Peripheral blood samples were taken at the time of initial diagnosis, prior to any treatment. The 90 or so discovery patients were randomly split 7:3 into training and test sets. To identify TCR V-J signatures that set the groups apart, the researchers used a discovery cohort of about a hundred patients, made up of approximately 43 with Graves' ophthalmopathy and 57 with stable Graves' hyperthyroidism. In several Graves' hyperthyroidism patients, the study also compared T-cell repertoires from thyroid tissue with T-cell repertoires from blood. Prospective prediction of ophthalmopathy was tested in an independent validation cohort of fewer than 20 hyperthyroidism patients and around 16 patients who later progressed to ophthalmopathy. After sampling, hyperthyroidism patients received methimazole starting at 30 mg daily, and ophthalmopathy patients received high-dose intravenous methylprednisolone. The paper reports TCR Vbeta CDR3 sequencing of over 130 peripheral blood samples: around 45 ophthalmopathy, 70 to 85 hyperthyroidism and around 17 progressor patients.

Worth noting for this clonotype: This clone's antigen is unknown. It has no much larger one-base neighbor in the sample; base qualities were not kept.

Clipping removes 0 bases from V and 5 bases from J, with 11 as the unmatched junction base count. CDR1 and CDR2, looked up from the germline V gene (reference sequence), are DFQATT and SNEGSKA. From cysteine to phenylalanine, the CDR3 is 17 amino acids long. The kept DNA is CDR3 alone, 51 bases in frame from the first base. Amplification of TCR beta CDR3 regions was carried out from RNA transcripts. For the first round of RT-PCR on the TCR CDR3, the HTBI primer set was used together with the Qiagen OneStep RT-PCR kit. Libraries were constructed in a second round of multiplex PCR, after which size selection and purification were carried out. Sequencing of the libraries was done on an Illumina HiSeq2000 using paired-end 100 bp reads. As for the authors' bioinformatics: SOAPnuke was used to process the raw data, throwing out any read that contained adapters or uncalled bases, had a mean Phred below 15, or lacked an exact constant-primer or identifier match. COPE v1.2.5 was used to merge the high-quality paired reads, and each unique nucleotide sequence was defined as a clonotype. MiTCR v1.1 was used to align clonotypes to the IMGT TRBV, TRBD and TRBJ reference segments. Only V-J combinations with frequency above 0.0001, covering about 99% of repertoires, were analysed. The TCS score was defined as F50 (clonal expansion) divided by E x V (chaos), with BLOSUM62-based TCRdist calculated between CDR3 peptides within each V-J. Welch's t-statistics and random forest reduced around 520 V-J features to about 12, which were used in a naive Bayes classifier (R e1071). TCRdb redid the processing of the public reads, applying fastp at Q25 and MiXCR, and retained in-frame beta chains. Rows with a matching CDR3 protein are joined into one entry that keeps the most common DNA and genes. The V and J calls were determined by TCRdb, not by the authors. Recorded for this sample are about 640,000 distinct CDR3 sequences; less than 25% of them occurred a single time. Of the sample, around a third is held by the ten largest clones.

Study-wide findings and limitations: No statistical method was used to set the sample size in advance, and investigators knew the group allocation. In validation, the model predicted progression to ophthalmopathy with 55% to 71% sensitivity and approximately 78% specificity, a median of around six months before onset. In cross-validation, a model built on a 13 V-J signature told ophthalmopathy apart from stable hyperthyroidism with 87.88% sensitivity and around 84% specificity, and in testing the same model reached 80%/75%. Blood samples also contained most of the expanded thyroid clonotypes (frequency above 0.001), which suggests that blood repertoires may reflect thyroid immune responses.

In the ophthalmopathy patients, disease was moderately to severely active, with a Clinical Activity Score of 3 or more, a NOSPECS grade of 4 or more, and a duration of less than 3 months. Any patient with an uncontrolled infection, another autoimmune disease, pregnancy or lactation was excluded. Diagnoses relied on clinical symptoms, serum thyroxine and TRAb, thyroid ultrasound and orbital computed tomography. PBMCs were separated from 10 ml of fresh peripheral blood using Ficoll-Paque density gradient centrifugation. Trizol reagent was used to extract total RNA, and RNA quality was then checked on an Agilent 2100 Bioanalyzer.

Material: blood. Recombination joined TRBV20-1 with TRBJ2-7, and TRBD1 matches 12 of the central bases. The clonotype comes from a man aged 25 to 45 with Graves' ophthalmopathy. The nucleotide sequence is given as TGCAGTGCTAGAGATAGTGAGGAGGGACAGGGGGCTAACGAGCAGTACTTC. Its translation reads: CSARDSEEGQGANEQYF.